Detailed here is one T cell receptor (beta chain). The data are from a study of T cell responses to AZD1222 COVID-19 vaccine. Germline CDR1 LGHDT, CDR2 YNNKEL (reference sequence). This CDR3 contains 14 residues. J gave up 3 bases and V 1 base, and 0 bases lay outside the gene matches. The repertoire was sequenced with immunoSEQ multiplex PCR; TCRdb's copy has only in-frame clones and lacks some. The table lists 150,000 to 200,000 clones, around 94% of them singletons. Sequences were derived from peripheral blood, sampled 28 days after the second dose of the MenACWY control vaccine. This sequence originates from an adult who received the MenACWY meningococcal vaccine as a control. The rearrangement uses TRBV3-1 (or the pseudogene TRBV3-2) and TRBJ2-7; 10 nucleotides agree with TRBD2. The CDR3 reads CASSQGTSGYEQYF. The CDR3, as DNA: TGTGCCAGCAGCCAAGGGACTAGCGGCTACGAGCAGTACTTC.